This passage covers 28 T cell receptor beta chains from one sample sequenced in a study of cytomegalovirus exposure and HLA in healthy donors. PCR primers comprised 60 Vbeta and 13 Jbeta primers. TCRdb keeps only in-frame clones here, not all; method: immunoSEQ multiplex PCR. The sample spans about 150,000 clones; the ten largest clones claim 1.5% to 2%. Sequenced material: PBMCs. These receptors came from a woman aged 45-65 years in good health and CMV-seronegative.

J is TRBJ2-3 and V is TRBV28; TRBD2 is a possible D gene (5 bases). CDR1 and CDR2 (germline): MDHEN, SYDVKM. This CDR3 contains 20 residues. The germline V and J ends were trimmed by 3 bases and 0 bases, with 25 bases remaining between them. CDR3 in amino acids: CASSFRFGYFGVGSTDTQYF. CDR3 DNA: TGTGCCAGCAGTTTTCGGTTTGGTTATTTCGGGGTGGGGAGCACAGATACGCAGTATTTT. The full variable domain, in which reference TRBV28 and TRBJ2-3 provide the parts outside the CDR3, is DVKVTQSSRYLVKRTGEKVFLECVQDMDHENMFWYRQDPGLGLRLIYFSYDVKMKEKGDIPEGYSVSREKKERFSLILESASTNQTSMYLCASSFRFGYFGVGSTDTQYFGPGTRLTVL.

As DNA, the CDR3 is TGTGCCACCCGAGGACTAGCGGGAGGGCCTCGGCTTAGTGAGCAGTTCTTC. Protein sequence: CATRGLAGGPRLSEQFF. The chain joins TRBV19 to TRBJ2-1; 15 bases map to TRBD2. This CDR3 is 17 amino acids long. Germline CDR1 is LNHDA and CDR2 is SQIVND (reference sequence). V dropped 10 bases and J dropped 9; count of bases not matched to a gene: 16.

The V gene is TRBV13, the J gene TRBJ2-3; 9 nucleotides align to TRBD2. The CDR3 covers 16 residues. J was trimmed by 4 bases and V by 0 bases; bases with no gene match: 5. Germline V gene lookup returns CDR1 PRHDT and CDR2 FYEKMQ (reference sequence). CDR3 DNA: TGTGCCAGCAGCTTAGGTCTGCGGGAGGGCCCAGATACGCAGTATTTT. It is translated as CASSLGLREGPDTQYF.

V gene TRBV13 combines with J gene TRBJ2-1, with D maybe TRBD2 (6 bases). Germline V gene lookup returns CDR1 PRHDT and CDR2 FYEKMQ (reference sequence). Trimming left V 7 bases short and J 0 bases short, with 10 bases between. CDR3 length: 14 amino acids. CDR3 residues: CASKRESSYNEQFF. DNA of the CDR3: TGTGCCAGCAAACGGGAGAGCTCCTACAATGAGCAGTTCTTC.

The chain recombines TRBV9 with TRBJ1-4, with D possibly being TRBD1 (5 bases). Germline V CDR1 and CDR2: SGDLS, YYNGEE. V lost 1 base and J lost 7, with 14 bases in between. The CDR3 loop spans 15 amino acids. Here the CDR3 DNA reads TGTGCCAGCAGCGTAACTGCAGGGTACGGTGAAAAACTGTTTTTT. It specifies CASSVTAGYGEKLFF. The complete variable domain, with remaining parts taken from reference TRBV9 and TRBJ1-4, reads DSGVTQTPKHLITATGQRVTLRCSPRSGDLSVYWYQQSLDQGLQFLIQYYNGEERAKGNILERFSAQQFPDLHSELNLSSLELGDSALYFCASSVTAGYGEKLFFGSGTQLSVL.

V usage is TRBV7-4 and J usage is TRBJ2-5; 7 bases are shared with TRBD2. The germline CDR1 and CDR2 sequences are SGHVT and SQSDAQ. CDR3 size: 19 residues. The V and J ends lost 1 base and 4 bases, in that order; junction bases with no gene match: 18. The CDR3 is CASSLDRCRGGGPGETQYF. The CDR3 DNA is TGTGCCAGCAGCTTAGACAGGTGCCGTGGGGGAGGGCCGGGAGAGACCCAGTACTTC.

The rearrangement links TRBV10-3 to TRBJ2-7; 7 nucleotides match TRBD1. The length of the CDR3 is 18 residues. Germline loops: CDR1 ENHRY, CDR2 SYGVKD. The ends lost 0 bases at V and 2 bases at J; junction bases unmatched: 13. CDR3 region: CAISESFVRTGPTYEQYF. The CDR3, as DNA: TGTGCCATCAGTGAGTCTTTTGTGAGGACAGGACCGACCTACGAGCAGTACTTC.

The chain links TRBV13 to TRBJ2-5, with 10 bases matching TRBD1. The J segment lost 5 bases and the V segment lost 2 bases, leaving 8 bases of the junction unmatched. The germline gives CDR1 PRHDT, CDR2 FYEKMQ (reference sequence). The CDR3 runs to 16 residues. In nucleotides, the CDR3 is TGTGCCAGCAGCTTACCCCTTGGACAGGGGGGGGAGACCCAGTACTTC. Translating it yields CASSLPLGQGGETQYF. Complete variable domain (other parts from reference TRBV13 and TRBJ2-5): AAGVIQSPRHLIKEKRETATLKCYPIPRHDTVYWYQQGPGQDPQFLISFYEKMQSDKGSIPDRFSAQQFSDYHSELNMSSLELGDSALYFCASSLPLGQGGETQYFGPGTRLLVL.

The V gene is TRBV4-2, the J gene TRBJ2-3, with D possibly being TRBD1 (5 bases). Trimming removed 0 bases from V and 1 base from J, with 8 bases in between. CDR1 is LGHNA and CDR2 is YNFKEQ in the germline V gene. This CDR3 contains 15 residues. The CDR3, as DNA: TGTGCCAGCAGCCAAGAGGTGACAGGCACAGATACGCAGTATTTT. This gives the protein CASSQEVTGTDTQYF.

The gene calls are TRBV7-2 and TRBJ2-5; 7 positions match TRBD1. The ends lost 4 bases at V and 2 bases at J; junction bases unmatched: 7. The CDR3 sequence is 15 residues long. Germline CDR1 SGHTA, CDR2 FQGNSA. CDR3 in DNA: TGTGCCAGCAGCTCCTCCCTGGGACAGCAAGAGACCCAGTACTTC. It codes for CASSSSLGQQETQYF.

V gene TRBV28 combines with J gene TRBJ1-3; D unclear. The CDR3 is 14 amino acids. Trimming shortened V by 8 bases and J by 0 bases, and 11 bases separated the two germline ends. The V gene's germline CDR1 is MDHEN and CDR2 SYDVKM. The CDR3 sequence: CASLEDSSGNTIYF. CDR3 bases: TGTGCCAGCCTCGAGGACTCCTCTGGAAACACCATATATTTT. Together with reference TRBV28 and TRBJ1-3, the CDR3 gives the full variable domain: DVKVTQSSRYLVKRTGEKVFLECVQDMDHENMFWYRQDPGLGLRLIYFSYDVKMKEKGDIPEGYSVSREKKERFSLILESASTNQTSMYLCASLEDSSGNTIYFGEGSWLTVV.

The chain recombines TRBV7-9 with TRBJ1-1; D perhaps matches TRBD1 (6 bases). Germline CDR1 is SEHNR and CDR2 is FQNEAQ (reference sequence). The CDR3 has 14 amino acids. V was clipped by 5 bases and J by 7 bases, with 17 bases between them. CDR3 amino acids: CASSRAQGIVEAFF. In nucleotides, the CDR3 is TGTGCCAGCAGCCGTGCCCAGGGGATTGTTGAAGCTTTCTTT.

V and J are TRBV2 and TRBJ2-1; TRBD2 matches at 10 bases. This CDR3 comprises 14 residues. Germline V CDR1 and CDR2: SNHLY, FYNNEI. The V gene end was trimmed by 5 bases and the J gene end by 4 bases; junction bases not matched to a gene: 2. The CDR3 is CASSRLAGYNEQFF. CDR3 coding DNA: TGTGCCAGCAGTCGACTAGCGGGTTACAATGAGCAGTTCTTC.

The gene calls are TRBV10-3 and TRBJ1-3; D might be TRBD1 (5 bases). The germline CDR1 and CDR2 sequences are ENHRY and SYGVKD. The CDR3 runs 15 residues. V shed 4 bases and J shed 10 bases, with 20 bases lying between them. This CDR3 is CAISARLFGGETIYF. As DNA, the CDR3 is TGTGCCATCAGTGCAAGATTGTTCGGGGGAGAGACCATATATTTT.

The chain uses TRBV18 and TRBJ2-2, with 9 nucleotides matching TRBD2. V lost 6 bases, J lost 3 bases, and 8 bases stayed unmatched. The length of the CDR3 is 16 residues. The germline gives CDR1 KGHSH, CDR2 LQKENI. CDR3 protein: CASSLLAGDDTGELFF. CDR3 DNA: TGTGCCAGCTCCCTGTTAGCGGGAGACGACACCGGGGAGCTGTTTTTT.

The chain is built from TRBV9 and TRBJ2-5; D is unclear. The CDR3 totals 14 residues. Trimming shortened V by 3 bases and J by 3 bases, and 12 bases separated the two germline ends. Per germline, CDR1 SGDLS and CDR2 YYNGEE. CDR3 residues: CASSGSLREETQYF. As DNA, the CDR3 is TGTGCCAGCAGCGGATCGCTACGGGAAGAGACCCAGTACTTC. Full variable domain (missing parts from reference TRBV9 and TRBJ2-5): DSGVTQTPKHLITATGQRVTLRCSPRSGDLSVYWYQQSLDQGLQFLIQYYNGEERAKGNILERFSAQQFPDLHSELNLSSLELGDSALYFCASSGSLREETQYFGPGTRLLVL.

Written as DNA, the CDR3 is TGTGCCATCAGTGAGTCAGGGACAGGGAATGGCAATCAGCCCCAGCATTTT. Protein: CAISESGTGNGNQPQHF. The chain combines TRBV10-3 with TRBJ1-5; 9 nucleotides agree with TRBD1. V lost 0 bases to trimming and J lost 2 bases; unmatched junction nucleotides: 5. Germline loops: CDR1 ENHRY, CDR2 SYGVKD. There are 17 residues in the CDR3.

The chain has TRBV5-4 and TRBJ2-7; weak D call: TRBD2 (5 bases). CDR1 is SGHNT and CDR2 is YYREEE in the germline V gene (reference sequence). V shed 4 bases and J shed 2 bases, with 13 bases lying between them. The CDR3 loop spans 14 amino acids. The CDR3 DNA sequence: TGTGCCAGCAGCCTGACCAGCGGTGCCTACGAGCAGTACTTC. Its translation is CASSLTSGAYEQYF.

This rearrangement joins TRBV28 to TRBJ1-1; D is possibly TRBD1 (6 bases). This CDR3 is built from 13 residues. Germline CDR1 reads MDHEN; CDR2 reads SYDVKM. V was pared by 3 bases and J by 11 bases, with 16 bases between. This CDR3 is CASSFGQHMGAFF. The CDR3 DNA is TGTGCCAGCAGTTTTGGACAGCATATGGGTGCTTTCTTT.

The chain combines TRBV6-5 with TRBJ1-3; no clear D gene. Germline V gene data show CDR1 as MNHEY and CDR2 as SVGAGI. Between the trimmed V and J ends, which lost 4 bases and 2 bases, there was a span of 3 bases. The CDR3 has 12 residues. This CDR3 reads CASSSTGNTIYF. In DNA form, the CDR3 reads TGTGCCAGCAGTTCAACTGGAAACACCATATATTTT.

CDR3 sequence: CASSSQGFMDYGEKLFF. The CDR3 DNA reads as TGTGCCAGTAGTTCGCAGGGTTTCATGGATTATGGTGAAAAACTGTTTTTT. The chain is built from TRBV19 and TRBJ1-4; maybe TRBD1 (5 bases). CDR1 LNHDA and CDR2 SQIVND come from the germline V gene (reference sequence). The V gene lost 5 bases and the J gene lost 7 bases, with 23 bases spanning the gap. The CDR3 totals 17 residues.

The J gene is TRBJ2-3, the V gene TRBV29-1; tentatively, D is TRBD1 (6 bases). The CDR3 spans 14 residues. V was trimmed by 6 bases and J by 0 bases, leaving 13 bases between them. Germline loops: CDR1 SQVTM, CDR2 ANQGSEA. CDR3 nucleotides: TGCAGCGTCGCCCCTCAGGGGAGCACAGATACGCAGTATTTT. The encoded protein is CSVAPQGSTDTQYF.

The V and J genes are TRBV6-5 and TRBJ2-5; a weak D match, TRBD1 (5 bases). CDR1 and CDR2 from the germline V gene are MNHEY and SVGAGI. Between the trimmed V and J ends, which lost 4 bases and 5 bases, there was a span of 17 bases. This CDR3 is built from 15 residues. This chain's CDR3 is CASSSPRKGHETQYF. Written as DNA, the CDR3 is TGTGCCAGCAGTTCCCCCCGGAAGGGGCACGAGACCCAGTACTTC.

The rearrangement links TRBV7-9 to TRBJ2-7, with unresolved D. Looked up from germline, CDR1 is SEHNR and CDR2 is FQNEAQ (reference sequence). This CDR3 has 13 amino acids. V lost 1 base, J lost 3 bases, and 7 bases lay in between. The CDR3 DNA is TGTGCCAGCAGCTTAGACAATCGCTACGAGCAGTACTTC. This translates into CASSLDNRYEQYF.

This sequence joins TRBV14 and TRBJ1-1; weak D call: TRBD1 (5 bases). V shed 4 bases and J shed 0 bases, with 15 bases lying between them. The CDR3 length is 16 residues. Germline V lookup: CDR1 SGHDN, CDR2 FVKESK. The DNA of the CDR3 is TGTGCCAGCAGCCGAATCTCAGGGTCCCTGAACACTGAAGCTTTCTTT. Translating it yields CASSRISGSLNTEAFF.

Note on this clone: Other DNA sequences from this sample encode an identical CDR3 as well. The rearrangement links TRBV28 to TRBJ1-1; D uncertain. The ends were cut back, 4 bases at V and 11 bases at J, with 11 bases in the middle. This CDR3 is built from 11 residues. Germline V gene lookup returns CDR1 MDHEN and CDR2 SYDVKM. The CDR3 DNA follows: TGTGCCAGCAGTTCGATCAGAGGGGCTTTCTTT. Translated, it gives CASSSIRGAFF.

The V and J genes are TRBV30 and TRBJ1-5, with D perhaps matching TRBD1 (6 bases). This CDR3 region has 14 residues. CDR1 is GTSNPN and CDR2 is SVGIG in the germline V gene (reference sequence). V dropped 2 bases and J dropped 1 base, with 9 bases sitting between them. The CDR3, as DNA: TGTGCCTGGAGTTTTAGGGGGAGCAATCAGCCCCAGCATTTT. Amino acid sequence: CAWSFRGSNQPQHF.

The chain employs TRBV9 and TRBJ2-1; 8 bases fit TRBD1. The CDR3 has 14 amino acids. The V gene's germline CDR1 is SGDLS and CDR2 YYNGEE. The V and J ends lost 3 bases and 6 bases, in that order; junction bases with no gene match: 5. CDR3 sequence: CASSEDRVPNEQFF. CDR3 nucleotide sequence: TGTGCCAGCAGCGAGGACAGGGTTCCCAATGAGCAGTTCTTC.